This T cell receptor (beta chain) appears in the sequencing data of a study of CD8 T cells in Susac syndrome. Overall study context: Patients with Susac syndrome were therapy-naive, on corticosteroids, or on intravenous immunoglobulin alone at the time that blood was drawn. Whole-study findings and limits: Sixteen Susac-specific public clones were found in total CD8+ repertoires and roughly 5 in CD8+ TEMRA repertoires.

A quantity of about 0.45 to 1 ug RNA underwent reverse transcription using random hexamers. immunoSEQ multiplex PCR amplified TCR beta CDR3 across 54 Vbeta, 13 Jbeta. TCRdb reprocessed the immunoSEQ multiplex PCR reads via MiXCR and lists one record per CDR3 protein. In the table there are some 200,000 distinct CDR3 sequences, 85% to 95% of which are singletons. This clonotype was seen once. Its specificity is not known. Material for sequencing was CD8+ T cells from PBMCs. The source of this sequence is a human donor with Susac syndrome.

CDR3 DNA: TGTGCCAGCAACCCAGGGGAAGGAAACACCATATATTTT. This codes for CASNPGEGNTIYF. The chain recombines TRBV9 with TRBJ1-3; D is possibly TRBD1 (6 bases). With 6 bases removed from V and 4 bases from J, the gap between germline ends came to 11 bases. This CDR3 comprises 13 residues. Germline V gene data show CDR1 as SGDLS and CDR2 as YYNGEE.